The 30 T cell receptor beta chains reported below all come from one sample, sequenced in a study of T cells in Graves' hyperthyroidism and ophthalmopathy. Researchers amplified the TCR beta CDR3 regions from RNA transcripts. The HTBI primer set drove a first-round RT-PCR of the TCR CDR3. TCRdb independently ran MiXCR on the multiplex PCR reads; one entry per CDR3 protein. The sample shows 470,000 or so distinct CDR3 sequences, more than 20% of them seen only once. Sequencing was done on a sample of blood. All receptors derive from a man aged 18-30 years with Graves' hyperthyroidism.

This sequence joins TRBV6-1 and TRBJ1-3; D not resolved. Trimming pared 1 base from V and 4 bases from J, leaving 8 bases between. The CDR3 runs 14 residues. Germline-derived CDR1 and CDR2 are MNHNS and SASEGT. The CDR3 reads CASSEVRKGNTIYF. The CDR3 coding sequence is TGTGCCAGCAGTGAAGTGAGAAAGGGAAACACCATATATTTT.

This clonotype was detected ten times or more. The rearrangement joins TRBV13 to TRBJ1-5; 7 bases align to TRBD1. Per the germline V gene, CDR1 is PRHDT and CDR2 is FYEKMQ (reference sequence). The CDR3 spans 15 residues. The V segment lost 5 bases and the J segment 6 bases; nucleotides outside the gene matches: 10. The CDR3 protein is CASSTRQGGGQPQHF. The CDR3 DNA reads TGTGCCAGCAGCACTCGACAGGGAGGGGGTCAGCCCCAGCATTTT.

In regard to this clonotype: This may arise from a read error, as a much more abundant clone is one base away. The chain couples TRBV19 to TRBJ2-5; TRBD1 aligns across 11 bases. This CDR3 is 15 amino acids long. The germline CDR1 and CDR2 sequences are LNHDA and SQIVND (reference sequence). The CDR3 DNA reads TGTGCCAGTAGTACCAGGGGACAGGGGGAAGACACCCAGTACTTC. Protein product: CASSTRGQGEDTQYF.

This clonotype was seen many times. J is TRBJ1-5 and V is TRBV12-3 or TRBV12-4; D uncertain. The CDR3 extends over 13 amino acids. The V end was cut by 5 bases, the J end by 1 base, with 6 bases between. The CDR3 sequence: CASSKWSNQPQHF. The CDR3 region has the DNA TGTGCCAGCAGTAAGTGGAGCAATCAGCCCCAGCATTTT.

Only a few counts were recorded for this clonotype. The chain has TRBV12-3 or TRBV12-4 and TRBJ2-7; the match to TRBD2 covers 11 bases. The CDR3 spans 14 residues. The trim removed 6 bases at V and 3 bases at J, leaving 4 bases unmatched. CDR3 amino acids: CASSLTSGVYEQYF. In DNA, the CDR3 is TGTGCCAGCAGCCTGACTAGCGGGGTCTACGAGCAGTACTTC.

This clonotype was seen at least ten times. The CDR3 coding sequence is TGCGCCAGCAGCTTGGCCCCGGGTAACTACGAGCAGTACTTC. Its protein product is CASSLAPGNYEQYF. The V call is TRBV5-1, the J call TRBJ2-7; no firm D call. CDR1 is SGHRS, CDR2 YFSETQ, per germline. V shed 0 bases and J shed 3 bases, with 10 bases lying between them. CDR3 length equals 14 residues.

This clonotype was counted ten times or more. J is TRBJ2-7 and V is TRBV20-1; 7 bases align to TRBD2. The CDR3 has 13 residues. The V gene's germline CDR1 is DFQATT and CDR2 SNEGSKA (reference sequence). V shed 3 bases and J 7 bases; nucleotides not matched to a gene: 9. Here the CDR3 DNA reads TGCAGTGCTAGGGGGAGCGGGGCCGGGGAGCAGTACTTC. This codes for CSARGSGAGEQYF.

This clonotype was counted ten times or more. The chain uses TRBV19 and TRBJ1-6; unclear D gene. The CDR3 totals 14 residues. With 3 bases removed from V and 8 bases from J, the gap between germline ends came to 11 bases. CDR1 and CDR2 from the germline V gene are LNHDA and SQIVND (reference sequence). The CDR3 spells CASSITLPDSPLHF. The CDR3 coding sequence is TGTGCCAGTAGTATCACTCTTCCAGATTCACCCCTCCACTTT.

V is TRBV30 and J is TRBJ1-6; D unclear. The length of the CDR3 is 16 residues. The germline V gene encodes CDR1 GTSNPN and CDR2 SVGIG (reference sequence). V lost 3 bases to trimming and J lost 4 bases, with 16 bases between them. The CDR3 sequence is CAWSSGVTDYNSPLHF. CDR3 DNA sequence: TGTGCCTGGAGCTCGGGCGTGACTGATTATAATTCACCCCTCCACTTT.

This clonotype was observed at least ten times. The genes are TRBV29-1 and TRBJ1-5, with D possibly being TRBD1 (5 bases). This CDR3 is 13 amino acids long. CDR1 is SQVTM, CDR2 ANQGSEA, per germline. V was clipped by 6 bases and J by 3 bases, with 12 bases between them. The CDR3 DNA reads TGCAGCGTAGGAGACAGCTACAATCAGCCCCAGCATTTT. Translation: CSVGDSYNQPQHF.

This clonotype was observed a handful of times. The chain links TRBV7-2 to TRBJ2-6; 13 nucleotides line up with TRBD2. This CDR3 has 18 residues. Germline V CDR1 and CDR2: SGHTA, FQGNSA. V was clipped by 0 bases and J by 4 bases; unmatched bases: 3. DNA for the CDR3: TGTACCAGCAGCTTAGCACTAGCGGGGGGGCTGGGGGCCAACGTCCTGACTTTC. Amino acids: CTSSLALAGGLGANVLTF.

This clonotype has a count of ten or more. The chain employs TRBV7-8 and TRBJ1-5, with D possibly being TRBD1 (5 bases). Germline lookup yields CDR1 SGHVS and CDR2 FQNEAQ. With 3 bases removed from V and 0 bases from J, the gap between germline ends came to 15 bases. The length of the CDR3 is 17 residues. In DNA, the CDR3 is TGTGCCAGCAGCTTTCCCCCTTGGGGGGGTAGCAATCAGCCCCAGCATTTT. Its translation: CASSFPPWGGSNQPQHF.

The gene calls are TRBV7-9 and TRBJ2-2; 7 bases are shared with TRBD1. J was trimmed by 2 bases and V by 6 bases; bases with no gene match: 6. This CDR3 contains 15 residues. Germline V gene lookup returns CDR1 SEHNR and CDR2 FQNEAQ (reference sequence). The DNA of the CDR3 is TGTGCCAGCAGTTCGGGACAGAGTAACACCGGGGAGCTGTTTTTT. This sequence encodes CASSSGQSNTGELFF.

A word on this clonotype: This could be a read error, since a much larger clone is one nucleotide away. The chain carries TRBV4-1 and TRBJ2-7; D ambiguous. The CDR3 is 14 residues long. Germline CDR1 and CDR2: MGHRA and YSYEKL. V lost 1 base and J 2 bases, leaving 9 bases between the germline ends. This chain's CDR3 is CASSQVVRAYEQYF. CDR3 DNA: TGCGCCAGCAGCCAAGTGGTCAGAGCCTACGAGCAGTACTTC.

This clonotype has just a few counts. This rearrangement joins TRBV5-1 to TRBJ1-1; 8 nucleotides line up with TRBD1. V was clipped by 3 bases and J by 5 bases; unmatched bases: 12. The CDR3 is 16 residues long. Germline-derived CDR1 and CDR2 are SGHRS and YFSETQ. The CDR3 loop reads CASSYGGQGARTEAFF. The CDR3 coding sequence is TGCGCCAGCAGCTACGGGGGCCAGGGGGCAAGAACTGAAGCTTTCTTT.

Ten or more counts support this clonotype. The V gene is TRBV24-1, the J gene TRBJ2-5; D is possibly TRBD2 (5 bases). V lost 9 bases and J 2 bases, leaving 12 bases between the germline ends. CDR1 KGHDR and CDR2 SFDVKD come from the germline V gene. The CDR3 has 13 amino acids. The CDR3 DNA reads TGTGCCACCGCCGAGGGTAATCAAGAGACCCAGTACTTC. Amino acids: CATAEGNQETQYF.

In this sample, this clonotype turned up once. This chain links TRBV6-5 with TRBJ2-7; TRBD2 matches 10 bases. Germline trimming cut 4 bases from V and 6 bases from J; bases unmatched to any gene: 6. The germline gives CDR1 MNHEY, CDR2 SVGAGI. The CDR3 has 14 residues. The CDR3 loop is CASSFIAGGPEQYF. The CDR3 region has the DNA TGTGCCAGCAGTTTTATAGCGGGAGGACCCGAGCAGTACTTC.

This clonotype was counted many times. The chain uses TRBV9 and TRBJ2-6; D is unclear. Trimming pared 0 bases from V and 4 bases from J, leaving 5 bases between. The CDR3 contains 14 residues. Germline lookup yields CDR1 SGDLS and CDR2 YYNGEE. CDR3 residues: CASSVGSGANVLTF. Here the CDR3 DNA reads TGTGCCAGCAGCGTAGGGTCCGGGGCCAACGTCCTGACTTTC.

This chain joins TRBV15 and TRBJ1-5; D not certain. This CDR3 spans 13 amino acids. Between the trimmed V and J ends, which lost 8 bases and 1 base, there was a span of 9 bases. From germline, CDR1 is LNHNV and CDR2 YYDKDF (reference sequence). The CDR3 is CATGIGSNQPQHF. The DNA for the CDR3 is TGTGCCACCGGGATCGGGAGCAATCAGCCCCAGCATTTT.

This clonotype was found many times. The J gene is TRBJ1-2, the V gene TRBV5-1; 7 bases fit TRBD1. Germline assignment: CDR1 SGHRS and CDR2 YFSETQ. The CDR3 has 15 residues. V shed 0 bases and J 2 bases; nucleotides not matched to a gene: 4. CDR3: CASSLEGGVNYGYTF. CDR3 DNA sequence: TGCGCCAGCAGCTTGGAAGGGGGCGTCAACTATGGCTACACCTTC.

The chain has TRBV12-3 or TRBV12-4 and TRBJ2-2, with 9 bases lining up with TRBD1. Trimming took 5 bases from V and 6 from J; bases not matched to a gene: 4. The CDR3 runs to 14 residues. The DNA for the CDR3 is TGTGCCAGCAGTGGACAGGGGTCTCCCGGGGAGCTGTTTTTT. Residues: CASSGQGSPGELFF.

The rearrangement links TRBV6-2 or TRBV6-3 to TRBJ1-2; 10 bases are a match to TRBD1. Per germline, CDR1 MNHEY and CDR2 SVGEGT. Unmatched junction bases numbered 9, after V lost 0 bases and J lost 8 bases. The CDR3 covers 16 residues. The DNA of the CDR3 is TGTGCCAGCAGTTACTCCCTGCGACAGGGGGCGGAAGGCTACACCTTC. Translation: CASSYSLRQGAEGYTF.

The rearrangement links TRBV15 to TRBJ1-2, with no clear D. The CDR3 loop spans 13 amino acids. V lost 3 bases and J 2 bases, leaving 7 bases between the germline ends. Germline-derived CDR1 and CDR2 are LNHNV and YYDKDF (reference sequence). CDR3 in DNA: TGTGCCACCAGCAGCCGCAGGAACTATGGCTACACCTTC. Translating gives CATSSRRNYGYTF.

This clonotype was counted many times. The V gene is TRBV11-1, the J gene TRBJ2-7, with D perhaps TRBD1 or TRBD2 (5 bases each). In germline, CDR1 is SGHAT, CDR2 FQDESV (reference sequence). V lost 4 bases, J lost 0 bases, and 13 bases lay in between. The CDR3 loop spans 15 amino acids. Written as DNA, the CDR3 is TGTGCCAGCAGCTCCCGGGACCCTCCCTCCTACGAGCAGTACTTC. It specifies CASSSRDPPSYEQYF.

This clonotype has only a few counts. The chain joins TRBV20-1 to TRBJ2-5, with 7 bases matching TRBD2. CDR3 length: 13 amino acids. In germline, CDR1 is DFQATT, CDR2 SNEGSKA (reference sequence). V shed 6 bases, J shed 4 bases, and the junction held 8 bases outside the gene matches. CDR3 loop: CSAAGRAPETQYF. CDR3 DNA: TGCAGTGCCGCGGGGAGGGCCCCAGAGACCCAGTACTTC.

This clonotype was counted many times. The chain uses TRBV7-3 and TRBJ2-2, with D possibly being TRBD2 (6 bases). Germline CDR1 SGHTA, CDR2 FQGTGA. The CDR3 covers 15 residues. V gave up 5 bases and J gave up 1 base, with 11 bases separating them. The chain's CDR3 is CASSAGPVNTGELFF. The DNA for the CDR3 is TGTGCCAGCAGCGCGGGACCGGTGAACACCGGGGAGCTGTTTTTT.

This clonotype was seen ten or more times. V gene TRBV29-1 combines with J gene TRBJ2-7; TRBD2 is a possible D gene (5 bases). The germline CDR1 and CDR2 sequences are SQVTM and ANQGSEA. Between the trimmed V and J ends, which lost 5 bases and 7 bases, there was a span of 12 bases. This CDR3 comprises 11 residues. This chain's CDR3 is CSVLGSGEQYF. In DNA, the CDR3 is TGCAGCGTTCTCGGATCGGGGGAGCAGTACTTC.

This chain connects TRBV19 to TRBJ2-7; perhaps TRBD1 as D (6 bases). This CDR3 comprises 10 residues. Trimming left V 9 bases short and J 5 bases short, with 8 bases between. Germline CDR1 and CDR2: LNHDA and SQIVND (reference sequence). This CDR3 reads CARGGHEQYF. CDR3 nucleotide sequence: TGTGCCAGAGGGGGACACGAGCAGTACTTC.

Only a few counts were recorded for this clonotype. This chain joins TRBV12-3 or TRBV12-4 and TRBJ2-5; TRBD2 agrees at 8 bases. The CDR3 loop spans 15 amino acids. Trimming took 6 bases from V and 3 from J; bases not matched to a gene: 9. Here the CDR3 reads CASRSAAGVEETQYF. The CDR3 region has the DNA TGTGCCAGCAGGTCCGCAGCGGGAGTGGAAGAGACCCAGTACTTC.

This clonotype was seen a single time. The V call is TRBV2, the J call TRBJ1-2; no clear D gene. The germline V gene encodes CDR1 SNHLY and CDR2 FYNNEI. V was cut by 5 bases and J by 9 bases, with 16 bases left in between. This CDR3 comprises 13 residues. The CDR3 spells CASSKVGAASYTF. The CDR3, as DNA: TGTGCCAGCAGTAAGGTGGGAGCAGCGAGCTACACCTTC.